Following are 27 T cell receptor beta chains from one sample sequenced in a study of breast tumors, draining lymph nodes, adjacent tissues. Axillary draining lymph nodes of breast cancer patients supplied the node samples. In TCRdb, the multiplex PCR reads were re-called with MiXCR into one record per CDR3 protein. The repertoire includes 100,000 or so distinct CDR3 sequences, roughly 20% of them detected once, and roughly 1.2% sits in the top ten. Sequenced material: axillary lymph node tissue. All receptors derive from a female donor with breast cancer. Some clones in this sample may be carry-over from other donors' samples.

This clonotype was seen at least ten times. V usage is TRBV19 and J usage is TRBJ1-4, with D hard to call. This CDR3 is 12 amino acids long. Trimming pared 3 bases from V and 6 bases from J, leaving 5 bases between. Germline V CDR1 and CDR2: LNHDA, SQIVND (reference sequence). CDR3: CASSIPDEKLFF. The CDR3 nucleotides are TGTGCCAGTAGTATTCCCGATGAAAAACTGTTTTTT.

For this clonotype: A much larger clone sits a single nucleotide away, making a read error possible. V and J are TRBV5-1 and TRBJ2-1; 9 nucleotides match TRBD2. The V gene's germline CDR1 is SGHRS and CDR2 YFSETQ. The CDR3 loop spans 15 amino acids. The V segment lost 3 bases and the J segment 6 bases; nucleotides outside the gene matches: 7. CDR3 loop: CASSSSSGIRNEQFF. CDR3 in DNA: TGCGCCAGCAGCTCCTCTAGCGGGATTCGCAATGAGCAGTTCTTC.

Many counts were recorded for this clonotype. The CDR3 here is CSVEQGANEQFF. The CDR3 DNA sequence: TGCAGCGTTGAACAGGGGGCTAATGAGCAGTTCTTC. This chain joins TRBV29-1 and TRBJ2-1, with TRBD1 identical over 8 bases. V shed 2 bases and J 7 bases; nucleotides not matched to a gene: 1. CDR3 length: 12 amino acids. Germline V gene sequence: CDR1 SQVTM, CDR2 ANQGSEA.

The rearrangement uses TRBV28 and TRBJ2-1; 8 bases line up with TRBD1. J lost 2 bases, V lost 4 bases, and 7 bases had no gene match. The CDR3 runs 16 residues. CDR1 MDHEN and CDR2 SYDVKM come from the germline V gene. This CDR3 is CASSSGQGRAYNEQFF. Written as DNA, the CDR3 is TGTGCCAGCAGTTCAGGACAGGGAAGGGCCTACAATGAGCAGTTCTTC.

This clonotype showed up just a few times. The chain has TRBV28 and TRBJ2-7; TRBD2 matches 11 bases. This CDR3 contains 16 residues. The trim removed 1 base at V and 4 bases at J, leaving 6 bases unmatched. The germline gives CDR1 MDHEN, CDR2 SYDVKM. CDR3 coding DNA: TGTGCCAGCAGTTTATCTCGGGGACTAGCGGTTTACGAGCAGTACTTC. It specifies CASSLSRGLAVYEQYF.

CDR3 in amino acids: CASSSVRQTEAFF. Here the CDR3 DNA reads TGTGCCAGCAGTTCGGTACGGCAAACTGAAGCTTTCTTT. This chain joins TRBV12-3 or TRBV12-4 and TRBJ1-1; D uncertain. The CDR3 is 13 amino acids. V dropped 4 bases and J dropped 5 bases, with 11 bases sitting between them.

To note about this clonotype: Just one base apart from a much larger clone, this may be a read error. The chain employs TRBV19 and TRBJ2-1; 8 bases fit TRBD1. J lost 3 bases, V lost 3 bases, and 4 bases had no gene match. Germline V CDR1 and CDR2: LNHDA, SQIVND (reference sequence). This CDR3 has 15 amino acids. For the CDR3, the DNA is TGTGCCAGTAGTATGGGGACAGGCCACTACAATGAGCAGTTCTTC. Its protein product is CASSMGTGHYNEQFF.

This clonotype was detected many times. The rearrangement joins TRBV11-2 to TRBJ1-2, with unresolved D. V was clipped by 5 bases and J by 7 bases, with 11 bases between them. The CDR3 extends over 12 amino acids. Germline lookup yields CDR1 SGHAT and CDR2 FQNNGV. CDR3 protein: CASSMRFRGYTF. The CDR3 DNA is TGTGCCAGCAGCATGCGGTTTCGTGGCTACACCTTC.

This clonotype has ten or more counts. The chain joins TRBV4-1 to TRBJ2-7; D is unresolved. The length of the CDR3 is 17 residues. Germline V gene data show CDR1 as MGHRA and CDR2 as YSYEKL. Trimming cost V 2 bases and J 5 bases, with 22 bases left between them. The CDR3 DNA reads TGCGCCAGCAGCCAATTCCATGAAAGGGCCTACGGGCACGAGCAGTACTTC. Protein: CASSQFHERAYGHEQYF.

This clonotype has more than one count but fewer than ten. The chain is built from TRBV27 and TRBJ2-1; TRBD2 agrees at 13 bases. Trimming removed 4 bases from V and 6 bases from J; junction bases left unmatched: 3. Germline CDR1 reads MNHEY; CDR2 reads SMNVEV (reference sequence). CDR3 length equals 15 residues. The CDR3 region has the DNA TGTGCCAGCAGTTCCTGGACTAGCGGGAGCAATGAGCAGTTCTTC. It specifies CASSSWTSGSNEQFF.

This clonotype was recorded many times. The chain links TRBV4-1 to TRBJ2-1, with D perhaps TRBD1 (6 bases). CDR1 MGHRA and CDR2 YSYEKL come from the germline V gene. The CDR3 runs 14 residues. Trimming cost V 5 bases and J 10 bases, with 18 bases left between them. DNA for the CDR3: TGCGCCAGCAGCGACCCGGGACATCAAAGAGAGCAGTTCTTC. It encodes CASSDPGHQREQFF.

This clonotype was counted at least ten times. The chain employs TRBV10-3 and TRBJ2-3; 11 bases fit TRBD2. The CDR3 spans 16 residues. The ends lost 10 bases at V and 4 bases at J; junction bases unmatched: 13. Germline-derived CDR1 and CDR2 are ENHRY and SYGVKD. Here the CDR3 reads CATLSGRASVADTQYF. The DNA for the CDR3 is TGTGCCACCCTTAGCGGGAGGGCCTCGGTGGCAGATACGCAGTATTTT.

This clonotype was recorded at least ten times. V gene TRBV11-2 combines with J gene TRBJ1-6; D gene unclear. The V gene's germline CDR1 is SGHAT and CDR2 FQNNGV. CDR3 length: 15 residues. Trimming cost V 6 bases and J 8 bases, with 17 bases left between them. The CDR3 loop is CASRVDLESHSPLHF. The DNA for the CDR3 is TGTGCCAGCAGGGTCGACCTAGAAAGTCATTCACCCCTCCACTTT.

At least ten counts were recorded for this clonotype. CDR3 region: CASSLGGAAGGSYNEQFF. CDR3 in DNA: TGTGCCAGCAGCTTAGGGGGAGCGGCGGGAGGCTCCTACAATGAGCAGTTCTTC. This chain uses TRBV7-9 with TRBJ2-1; 8 bases are shared with TRBD2. V gave up 1 base and J gave up 0 bases; unmatched junction bases: 8. This CDR3 has 18 residues. Germline loops: CDR1 SEHNR, CDR2 FQNEAQ (reference sequence).

This clonotype was detected ten times or more. CDR3 in DNA: TGTGCCAGCAGTTACAGGGGGACACAAGGGGCCGACTATGGCTACACCTTC. Its translation is CASSYRGTQGADYGYTF. The chain uses TRBV6-5 and TRBJ1-2, with D perhaps TRBD1 (6 bases). Germline V gives CDR1 MNHEY, CDR2 SVGAGI. The CDR3 is 17 amino acids. V was shortened by 2 bases and J by 3 bases, with 19 bases between the two germline ends.

This clonotype occurred many times. DNA for the CDR3: TGTGCCAGCAGCGTAGGTGGGAGGACCTACAATGAGCAGTTCTTC. Translation gives CASSVGGRTYNEQFF. The chain links TRBV9 to TRBJ2-1, with D maybe TRBD2 (6 bases). The CDR3 extends over 15 amino acids. In germline, CDR1 is SGDLS, CDR2 YYNGEE. Trimming pared 0 bases from V and 2 bases from J, leaving 9 bases between.

This clonotype was counted ten times or more. The chain is built from TRBV5-4 and TRBJ2-7, with 10 bases fitting TRBD1. Germline values: CDR1 SGHNT, CDR2 YYREEE (reference sequence). The CDR3 spans 15 residues. After removal of 3 bases from V and 5 bases from J, the junction contained 8 bases not matched to a gene. In nucleotides, the CDR3 is TGTGCCAGCAGCTCAACCGGGACAGGGGACCACGAGCAGTACTTC. This gives the protein CASSSTGTGDHEQYF.

This chain links TRBV19 with TRBJ2-1; D may be TRBD2 (5 bases). V dropped 6 bases and J dropped 3 bases, with 6 bases sitting between them. Germline CDR1 reads LNHDA; CDR2 reads SQIVND (reference sequence). This CDR3 comprises 12 residues. CDR3 DNA: TGTGCCAGTAGCGGGAACTACAATGAGCAGTTCTTC. Amino acid sequence: CASSGNYNEQFF.

There are many counts of this clonotype. The V call is TRBV5-1, the J call TRBJ2-1, with TRBD1 matching 8 bases. The CDR3 is 15 residues long. Germline trimming cut 4 bases from V and 9 bases from J; bases unmatched to any gene: 12. Germline V lookup: CDR1 SGHRS, CDR2 YFSETQ. The CDR3 DNA reads TGCGCCAGCAGCCAGGTGGCAGGGGGCTTGGGTGAGCAGTTCTTC. Residues: CASSQVAGGLGEQFF.

The CDR3 DNA is TGTGCCAGCTCACCATCAGGGGGCCCGGCTTGGCCCCAGCATTTT. Translated: CASSPSGGPAWPQHF. The V call is TRBV18, the J call TRBJ1-5; 8 nucleotides line up with TRBD1. Germline lookup yields CDR1 KGHSH and CDR2 LQKENI. Unmatched junction bases numbered 9, after V lost 2 bases and J lost 9 bases. This CDR3 contains 15 residues.

The V gene is TRBV7-9, the J gene TRBJ2-2; 8 bases are a match to TRBD1. This CDR3 spans 15 amino acids. V lost 6 bases to trimming and J lost 5 bases; unmatched junction nucleotides: 8. CDR1 and CDR2 from the germline V gene are SEHNR and FQNEAQ (reference sequence). The CDR3 bases are TGTGCCAGCAGGCCGGGGACAGGAGAAACCGGGGAGCTGTTTTTT. This gives the protein CASRPGTGETGELFF. The full variable domain, its missing parts supplied by reference TRBV7-9 and TRBJ2-2, is DTGVSQNPRHKITKRGQNVTFRCDPISEHNRLYWYRQTLGQGPEFLTYFQNEAQLEKSRLLSDRFSAERPKGSFSTLEIQRTEQGDSAMYLCASRPGTGETGELFFGEGSRLTVL.

With respect to this clonotype: A much larger clonotype is one base distant, so this may be a read error. The chain combines TRBV12-3 or TRBV12-4 with TRBJ2-1; D is perhaps TRBD2 (5 bases). This CDR3 is 15 amino acids long. CDR3 DNA sequence: TGTGCCAGCGGTTTAGGTGGGCTGGTCGGGGATGAGCAGTTCTTC. It yields the protein CASGLGGLVGDEQFF.

This rearrangement joins TRBV27 to TRBJ1-1, with D possibly matching TRBD1 (6 bases). Germline V CDR1 and CDR2: MNHEY, SMNVEV (reference sequence). The germline V and J ends were trimmed by 4 bases and 1 base, with 10 bases remaining between them. The CDR3 runs 14 residues. The CDR3 DNA is TGTGCCAGCAGTTCACAGGGTTCGAACACTGAAGCTTTCTTT. Its protein is CASSSQGSNTEAFF.

The chain carries TRBV28 and TRBJ1-2; 10 bases agree with TRBD1. Germline loops: CDR1 MDHEN, CDR2 SYDVKM. Germline trimming cut 9 bases from V and 4 bases from J; bases unmatched to any gene: 8. The CDR3 extends over 14 amino acids. The CDR3 DNA follows: TGTGCCAGTAGGACAGGGGGGTTAGTCTATGGCTACACCTTC. The encoded protein is CASRTGGLVYGYTF.

V is TRBV28 and J is TRBJ2-1; either TRBD1 or TRBD2 may fit D (6 bases each). The germline V gene has CDR1 MDHEN and CDR2 SYDVKM. The CDR3 is made up of 18 amino acids. V lost 7 bases and J 2 bases, leaving 24 bases between the germline ends. The CDR3 DNA reads TGTGCCAGCACTGACGGGGGCGTTGGGAGTGGGGCCTACAATGAGCAGTTCTTC. This gives the protein CASTDGGVGSGAYNEQFF.

This clonotype was seen at least ten times. J is TRBJ2-1 and V is TRBV2, with 13 bases lining up with TRBD2. In germline, CDR1 is SNHLY, CDR2 FYNNEI. Trimming at V came to 4 bases and at J to 2 bases, leaving 2 bases not matched to a gene. There are 16 residues in the CDR3. DNA of the CDR3: TGTGCCAGCAGTGGAACTAGCGGGGGGGCCTACAATGAGCAGTTCTTC. Translating gives CASSGTSGGAYNEQFF.

In this sample, this clonotype turned up many times. The chain carries TRBV3-1 and TRBJ1-2; D is possibly TRBD1 (6 bases). The CDR3 spans 14 residues. The germline V gene has CDR1 LGHDT and CDR2 YNNKEL (reference sequence). Deletions cut 1 base from V and 8 bases from J, with 14 bases between. The CDR3 coding sequence is TGTGCCAGCAGCCAAGCACAGGGTTCTAGGGGCTACACCTTC. This sequence encodes CASSQAQGSRGYTF.